The clone carrying this T cell receptor beta chain is a singleton in its sample. This entry is derived from a study of blood T cells in healthy people across ages. Primed by a sample-barcoded 5' primer and a J-beta primer mix, a second PCR proceeded for 7 to 11 cycles. MiXCR, applied by TCRdb to the 5' RACE reads, yields one record per CDR3 protein. The data hold hundreds of thousands of distinct CDR3 sequences, with 45% to 50% observed a single time. CDR1 is SGHRS, CDR2 YFSETQ, per germline. The junction had 4 bases not matched to a gene; V was cut back by 4 bases and J by 10 bases. The CDR3 totals 13 residues.

This clonotype was sampled from a woman aged 55-69 years in good health. The V gene is TRBV5-1, the J gene TRBJ1-6, with 8 bases matching TRBD1. Sequenced material: blood. DNA for the CDR3: TGCGCCAGCAGCCCCCCAGGGGGCTCACCCCTCCACTTT. This codes for CASSPPGGSPLHF.